This T cell receptor beta chain emerged from a study of T cells after posttransplantation cyclophosphamide. General observations from the study: Skin or GI-infiltrating T cells shared few TRB sequences with blood.

This clone was seen at least ten times. Antigen unknown. Busulfan-fludarabine conditioning, marrow transplant, and cyclophosphamide on days +3 and +4 were administered. Here immunoSEQ multiplex PCR was the method, and the copy in TCRdb shows in-frame clones only, minus some. This record lists roughly 25,000 clones, none seen once only, and the top ten clones contain less than 2%. The V end was cut by 4 bases, the J end by 4 bases, with 16 bases between. The CDR3 runs to 16 residues. Germline CDR1 is SGHVS and CDR2 is FNYEAQ. V is TRBV7-6 and J is TRBJ2-2; D perhaps matches TRBD1 (5 bases). The sequences come from PBMCs, collected after allogeneic stem cell transplant with posttransplant cyclophosphamide. The TCR originated in a male patient younger than 30 who received an allogeneic stem cell transplant from a related donor, was CMV-positive, and had no GVHD. Some T cells may be transferred from the graft donor. In DNA, the CDR3 is TGTGCCAGCAGCTCCCAAGACGGACACCCCACCGGGGAGCTGTTTTTT. It translates to CASSSQDGHPTGELFF. The complete variable domain, with remaining parts taken from reference TRBV7-6 and TRBJ2-2, reads GAGVSQSPRYKVTKRGQDVALRCDPISGHVSLYWYRQALGQGPEFLTYFNYEAQQDKSGLPNDRFSAERPEGSISTLTIQRTEQRDSAMYRCASSSQDGHPTGELFFGEGSRLTVL.